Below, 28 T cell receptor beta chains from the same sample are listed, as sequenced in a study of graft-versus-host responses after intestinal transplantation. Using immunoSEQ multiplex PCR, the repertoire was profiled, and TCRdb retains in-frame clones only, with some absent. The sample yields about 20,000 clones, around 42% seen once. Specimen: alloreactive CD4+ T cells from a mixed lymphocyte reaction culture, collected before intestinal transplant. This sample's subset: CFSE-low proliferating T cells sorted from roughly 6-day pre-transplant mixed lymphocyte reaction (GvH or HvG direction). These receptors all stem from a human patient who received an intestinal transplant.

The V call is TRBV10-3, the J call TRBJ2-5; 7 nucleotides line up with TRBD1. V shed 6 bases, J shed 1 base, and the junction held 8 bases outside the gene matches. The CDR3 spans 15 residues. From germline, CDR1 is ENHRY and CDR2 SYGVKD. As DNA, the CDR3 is TGTGCCATCAGCCCAAACAGGGGAGTCCAAGAGACCCAGTACTTC. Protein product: CAISPNRGVQETQYF.

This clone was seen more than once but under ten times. CDR3 DNA: TGTGCCAGCAGTGGTCAGGTCAACACTGAAGCTTTCTTT. Its protein product is CASSGQVNTEAFF. This chain connects TRBV6-1 to TRBJ1-1; no clear D gene. V was clipped by 4 bases and J by 2 bases, with 8 bases between them. CDR1 MNHNS and CDR2 SASEGT come from the germline V gene. CDR3 length equals 13 residues.

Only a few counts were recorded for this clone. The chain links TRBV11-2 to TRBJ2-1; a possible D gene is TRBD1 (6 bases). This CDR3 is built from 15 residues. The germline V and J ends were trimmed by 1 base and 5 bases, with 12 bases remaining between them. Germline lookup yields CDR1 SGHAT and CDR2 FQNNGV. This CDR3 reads CASSLGYRVDNEQFF. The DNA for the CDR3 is TGTGCCAGCAGCTTAGGTTACAGGGTCGACAATGAGCAGTTCTTC.

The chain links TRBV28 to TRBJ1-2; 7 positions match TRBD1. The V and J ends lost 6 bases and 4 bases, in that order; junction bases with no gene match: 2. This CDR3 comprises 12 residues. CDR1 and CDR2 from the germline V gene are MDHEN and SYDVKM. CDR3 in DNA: TGTGCCAGCAGCGACAGGGTCTATGGCTACACCTTC. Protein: CASSDRVYGYTF.

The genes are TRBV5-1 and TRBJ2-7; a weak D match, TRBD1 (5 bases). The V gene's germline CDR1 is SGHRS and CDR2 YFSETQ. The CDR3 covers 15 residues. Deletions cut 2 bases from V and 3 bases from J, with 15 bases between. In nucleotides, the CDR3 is TGCGCCAGCAGCTTAGACTGGGGCCTCCTCTACGAGCAGTACTTC. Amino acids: CASSLDWGLLYEQYF.

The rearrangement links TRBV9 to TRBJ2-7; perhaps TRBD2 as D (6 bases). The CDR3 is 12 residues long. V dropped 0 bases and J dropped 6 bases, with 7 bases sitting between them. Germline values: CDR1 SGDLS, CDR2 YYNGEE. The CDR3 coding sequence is TGTGCCAGCAGCGTAGTGGGGGGCGAGCAGTACTTC. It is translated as CASSVVGGEQYF. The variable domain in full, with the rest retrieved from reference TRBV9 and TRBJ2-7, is DSGVTQTPKHLITATGQRVTLRCSPRSGDLSVYWYQQSLDQGLQFLIQYYNGEERAKGNILERFSAQQFPDLHSELNLSSLELGDSALYFCASSVVGGEQYFGPGTRLTVT.

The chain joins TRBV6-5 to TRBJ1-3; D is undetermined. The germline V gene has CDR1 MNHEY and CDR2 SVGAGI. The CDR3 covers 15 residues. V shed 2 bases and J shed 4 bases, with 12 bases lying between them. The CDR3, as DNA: TGTGCCAGCAGTTACGGTAGATCAATCGGAAACACCATATATTTT. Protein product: CASSYGRSIGNTIYF.

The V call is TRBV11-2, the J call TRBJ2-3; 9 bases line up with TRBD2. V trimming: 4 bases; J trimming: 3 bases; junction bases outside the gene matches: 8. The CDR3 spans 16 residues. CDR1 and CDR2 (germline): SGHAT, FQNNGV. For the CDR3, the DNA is TGTGCCAGCAGCTATTCCGCGGGGGGGCCGACAGATACGCAGTATTTT. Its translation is CASSYSAGGPTDTQYF. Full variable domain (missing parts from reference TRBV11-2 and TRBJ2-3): EAGVAQSPRYKIIEKRQSVAFWCNPISGHATLYWYQQILGQGPKLLIQFQNNGVVDDSQLPKDRFSAERLKGVDSTLKIQPAKLEDSAVYLCASSYSAGGPTDTQYFGPGTRLTVL.

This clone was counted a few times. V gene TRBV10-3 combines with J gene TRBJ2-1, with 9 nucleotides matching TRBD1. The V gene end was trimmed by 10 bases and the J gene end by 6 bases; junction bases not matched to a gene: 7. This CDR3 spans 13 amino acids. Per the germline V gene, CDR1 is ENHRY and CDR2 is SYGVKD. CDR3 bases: TGTGCCAGCGCCGGGACAGGGATCAATGAGCAGTTCTTC. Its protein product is CASAGTGINEQFF.

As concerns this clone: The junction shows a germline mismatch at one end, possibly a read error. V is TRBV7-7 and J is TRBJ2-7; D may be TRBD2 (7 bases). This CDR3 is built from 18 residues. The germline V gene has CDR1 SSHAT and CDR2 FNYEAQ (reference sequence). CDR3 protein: CASSLVSAGDGGGYEQYF. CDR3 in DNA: TGTGCTAGCAGCTTAGTCTCGGCAGGGGATGGGGGAGGGTACGAGCAGTACTTC.

The CDR3 region is CASSRGLQETQYF. CDR3 in DNA: TGTGCCAGCAGTCGTGGACTCCAAGAGACCCAGTACTTC. J is TRBJ2-5 and V is TRBV7-3, with TRBD2 as a possible D gene (5 bases). V lost 6 bases and J 1 base, leaving 9 bases between the germline ends. CDR3 length: 13 amino acids. Germline V gene sequence: CDR1 SGHTA, CDR2 FQGTGA. Full variable domain (rest looked up from reference TRBV7-3 and TRBJ2-5): GAGVSQTPSNKVTEKGKYVELRCDPISGHTALYWYRQSLGQGPEFLIYFQGTGAADDSGLPNDRFFAVRPEGSVSTLKIQRTERGDSAVYLCASSRGLQETQYFGPGTRLLVL.

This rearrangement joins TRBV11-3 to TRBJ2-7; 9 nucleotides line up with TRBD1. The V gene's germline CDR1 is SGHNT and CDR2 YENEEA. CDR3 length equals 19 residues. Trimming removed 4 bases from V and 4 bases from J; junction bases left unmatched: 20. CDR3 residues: CASSSRTRQGGLGRYEQYF. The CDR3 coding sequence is TGTGCCAGCAGCTCCCGGACCAGACAGGGGGGTTTAGGAAGGTACGAGCAGTACTTC. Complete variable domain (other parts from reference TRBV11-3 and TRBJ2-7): EAGVVQSPRYKIIEKKQPVAFWCNPISGHNTLYWYLQNLGQGPELLIRYENEEAVDDSQLPKDRFSAERLKGVDSTLKIQPAELGDSAVYLCASSSRTRQGGLGRYEQYFGPGTRLTVT.

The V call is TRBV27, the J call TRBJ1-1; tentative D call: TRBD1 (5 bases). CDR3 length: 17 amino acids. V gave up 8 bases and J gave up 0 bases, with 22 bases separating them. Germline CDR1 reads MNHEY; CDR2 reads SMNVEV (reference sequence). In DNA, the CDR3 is TGTGCCAGCTCCCCCCGGCAGGGCCCGTTCATGAACACTGAAGCTTTCTTT. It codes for CASSPRQGPFMNTEAFF.

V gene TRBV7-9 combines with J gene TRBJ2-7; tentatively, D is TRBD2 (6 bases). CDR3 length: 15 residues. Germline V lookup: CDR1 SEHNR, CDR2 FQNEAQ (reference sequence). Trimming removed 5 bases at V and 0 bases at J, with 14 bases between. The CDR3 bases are TGTGCCAGCAGCCCCCGGGGGATCAGCTCCTACGAGCAGTACTTC. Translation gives CASSPRGISSYEQYF.

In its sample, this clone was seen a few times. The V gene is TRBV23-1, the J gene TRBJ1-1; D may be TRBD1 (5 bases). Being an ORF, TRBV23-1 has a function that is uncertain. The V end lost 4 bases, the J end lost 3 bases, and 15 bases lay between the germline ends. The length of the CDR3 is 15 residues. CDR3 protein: CASSLDSSGDTEAFF. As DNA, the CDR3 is TGCGCCAGCAGTCTCGACAGTTCGGGAGACACTGAAGCTTTCTTT.

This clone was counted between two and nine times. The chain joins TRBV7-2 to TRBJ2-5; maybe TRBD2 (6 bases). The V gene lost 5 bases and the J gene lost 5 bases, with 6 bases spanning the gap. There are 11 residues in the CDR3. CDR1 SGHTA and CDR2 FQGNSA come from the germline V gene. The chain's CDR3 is CASSAGETQYF. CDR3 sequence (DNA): TGTGCCAGCAGCGCGGGGGAGACCCAGTACTTC. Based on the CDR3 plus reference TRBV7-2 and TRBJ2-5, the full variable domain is GAGVSQSPSNKVTEKGKDVELRCDPISGHTALYWYRQSLGQGLEFLIYFQGNSAPDKSGLPSDRFSAERTGGSVSTLTIQRTQQEDSAVYLCASSAGETQYFGPGTRLLVL.

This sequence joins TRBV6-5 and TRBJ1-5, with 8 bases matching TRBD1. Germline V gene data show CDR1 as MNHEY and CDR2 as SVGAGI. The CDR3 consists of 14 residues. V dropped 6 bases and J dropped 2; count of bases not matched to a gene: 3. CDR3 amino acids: CASRPGQGNQPQHF. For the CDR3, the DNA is TGTGCCAGCAGACCGGGACAGGGCAATCAGCCCCAGCATTTT.

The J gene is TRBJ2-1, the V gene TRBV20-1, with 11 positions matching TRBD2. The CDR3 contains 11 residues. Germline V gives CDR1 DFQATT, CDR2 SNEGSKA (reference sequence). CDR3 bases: TGCAGAGGGACTAGCGGCAATGAGCAGTTCTTC. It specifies CRGTSGNEQFF.

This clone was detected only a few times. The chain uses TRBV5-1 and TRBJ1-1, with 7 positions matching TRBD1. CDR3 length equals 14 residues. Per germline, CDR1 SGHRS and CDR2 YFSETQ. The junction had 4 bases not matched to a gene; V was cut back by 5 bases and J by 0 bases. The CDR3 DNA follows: TGCGCCAGCAGACGGGACAGCCTGAACACTGAAGCTTTCTTT. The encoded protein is CASRRDSLNTEAFF.

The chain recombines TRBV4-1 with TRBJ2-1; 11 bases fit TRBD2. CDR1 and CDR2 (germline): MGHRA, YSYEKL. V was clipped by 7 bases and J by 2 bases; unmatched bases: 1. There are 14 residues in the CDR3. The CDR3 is CASNSGGAYNEQFF. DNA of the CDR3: TGCGCCAGCAATAGCGGGGGGGCCTACAATGAGCAGTTCTTC.

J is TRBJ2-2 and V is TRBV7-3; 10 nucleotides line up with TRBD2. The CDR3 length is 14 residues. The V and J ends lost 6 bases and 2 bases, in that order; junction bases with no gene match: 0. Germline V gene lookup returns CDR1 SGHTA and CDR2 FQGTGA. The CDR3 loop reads CASRLAGNTGELFF. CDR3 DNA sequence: TGTGCCAGCAGACTAGCGGGAAACACCGGGGAGCTGTTTTTT.

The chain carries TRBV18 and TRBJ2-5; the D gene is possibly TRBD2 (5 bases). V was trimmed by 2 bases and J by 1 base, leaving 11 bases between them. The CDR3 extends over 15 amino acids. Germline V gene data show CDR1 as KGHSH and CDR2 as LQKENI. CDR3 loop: CASSPFWAGQETQYF. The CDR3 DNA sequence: TGTGCCAGCTCACCATTTTGGGCGGGCCAAGAGACCCAGTACTTC.

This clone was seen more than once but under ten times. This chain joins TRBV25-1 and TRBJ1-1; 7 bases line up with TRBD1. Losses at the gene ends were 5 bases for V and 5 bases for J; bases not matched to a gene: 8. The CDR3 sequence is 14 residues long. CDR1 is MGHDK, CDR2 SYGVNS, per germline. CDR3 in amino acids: CASSTPTGRTEAFF. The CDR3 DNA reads TGTGCCAGCAGTACCCCGACAGGGAGGACTGAAGCTTTCTTT.

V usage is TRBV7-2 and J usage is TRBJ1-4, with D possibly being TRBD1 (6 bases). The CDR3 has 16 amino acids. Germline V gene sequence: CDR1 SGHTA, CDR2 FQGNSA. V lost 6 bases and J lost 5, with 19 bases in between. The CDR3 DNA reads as TGTGCCAGCAGTAAAGGCGAGGGGGTAGTGAATGAAAAACTGTTTTTT. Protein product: CASSKGEGVVNEKLFF.

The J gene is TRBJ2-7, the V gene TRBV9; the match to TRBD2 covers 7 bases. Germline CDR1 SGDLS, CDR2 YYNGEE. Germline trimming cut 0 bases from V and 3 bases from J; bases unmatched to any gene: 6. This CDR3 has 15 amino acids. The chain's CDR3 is CASSVGAGLLYEQYF. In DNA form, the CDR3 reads TGTGCCAGCAGCGTAGGTGCGGGACTACTCTACGAGCAGTACTTC.

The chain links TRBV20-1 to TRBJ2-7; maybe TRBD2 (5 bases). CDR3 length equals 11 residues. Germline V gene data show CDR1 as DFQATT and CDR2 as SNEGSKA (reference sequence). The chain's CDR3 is CSAPGAYEQYF. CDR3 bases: TGCAGCGCCCCCGGGGCCTACGAGCAGTACTTC.

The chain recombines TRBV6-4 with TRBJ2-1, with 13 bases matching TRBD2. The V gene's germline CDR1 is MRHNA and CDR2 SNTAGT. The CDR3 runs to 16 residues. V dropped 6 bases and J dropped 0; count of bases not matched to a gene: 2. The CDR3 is CASSRLAGGSYNEQFF. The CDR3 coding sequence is TGTGCCAGCAGCCGACTAGCGGGGGGCTCCTACAATGAGCAGTTCTTC.

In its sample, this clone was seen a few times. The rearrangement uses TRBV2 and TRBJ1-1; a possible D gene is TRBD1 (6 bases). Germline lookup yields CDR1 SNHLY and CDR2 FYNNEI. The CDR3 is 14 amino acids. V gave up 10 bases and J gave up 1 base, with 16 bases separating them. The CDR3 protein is CATAIRQENTEAFF. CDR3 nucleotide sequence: TGTGCCACCGCCATTCGACAGGAGAACACTGAAGCTTTCTTT. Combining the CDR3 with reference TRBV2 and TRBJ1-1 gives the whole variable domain EPEVTQTPSHQVTQMGQEVILRCVPISNHLYFYWYRQILGQKVEFLVSFYNNEISEKSEIFDDQFSVERPDGSNFTLKIRSTKLEDSAMYFCATAIRQENTEAFFGQGTRLTVV.